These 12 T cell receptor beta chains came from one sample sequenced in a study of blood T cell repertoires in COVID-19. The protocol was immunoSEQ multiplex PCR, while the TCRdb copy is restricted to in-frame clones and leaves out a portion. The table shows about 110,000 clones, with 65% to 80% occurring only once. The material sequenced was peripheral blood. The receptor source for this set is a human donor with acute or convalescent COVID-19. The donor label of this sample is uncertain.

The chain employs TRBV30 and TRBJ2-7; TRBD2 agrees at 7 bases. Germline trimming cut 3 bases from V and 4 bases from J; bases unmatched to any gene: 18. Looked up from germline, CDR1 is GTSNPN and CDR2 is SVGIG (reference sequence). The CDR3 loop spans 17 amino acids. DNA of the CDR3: TGTGCCTGGAGACTAACGGGGGGTCCGAATGGGATTTACGAGCAGTACGTC. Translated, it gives CAWRLTGGPNGIYEQYV.

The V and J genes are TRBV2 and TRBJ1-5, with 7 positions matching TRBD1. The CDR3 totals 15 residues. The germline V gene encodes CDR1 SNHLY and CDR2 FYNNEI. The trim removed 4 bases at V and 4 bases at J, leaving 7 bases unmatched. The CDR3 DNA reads TGTGCCAGCAGTGCGGACAGGACCGATAATCAGCCCCAGCATTTT. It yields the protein CASSADRTDNQPQHF. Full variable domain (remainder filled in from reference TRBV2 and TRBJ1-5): EPEVTQTPSHQVTQMGQEVILRCVPISNHLYFYWYRQILGQKVEFLVSFYNNEISEKSEIFDDQFSVERPDGSNFTLKIRSTKLEDSAMYFCASSADRTDNQPQHFGDGTRLSIL.

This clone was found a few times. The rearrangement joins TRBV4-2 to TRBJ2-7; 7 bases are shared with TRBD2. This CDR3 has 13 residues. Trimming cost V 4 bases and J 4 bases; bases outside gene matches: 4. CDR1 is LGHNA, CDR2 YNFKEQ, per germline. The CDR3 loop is CASSREAGYEQYV. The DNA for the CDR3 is TGTGCCAGCAGCCGGGAAGCGGGGTACGAGCAGTACGTC.

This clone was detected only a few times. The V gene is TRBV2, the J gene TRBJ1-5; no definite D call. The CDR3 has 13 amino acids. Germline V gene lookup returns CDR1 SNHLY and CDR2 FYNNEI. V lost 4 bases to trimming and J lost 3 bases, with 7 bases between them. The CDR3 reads CASSAGNNQPQHF. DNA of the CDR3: TGTGCCAGCAGTGCAGGCAACAATCAGCCCCAGCATTTT.

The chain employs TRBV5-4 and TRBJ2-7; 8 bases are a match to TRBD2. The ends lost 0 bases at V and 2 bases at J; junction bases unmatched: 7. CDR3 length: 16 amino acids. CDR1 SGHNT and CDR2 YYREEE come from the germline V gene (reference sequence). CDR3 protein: CASSLDAGGLTYEQYV. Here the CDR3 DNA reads TGTGCCAGCAGCTTGGACGCGGGGGGCCTTACCTACGAGCAGTACGTC.

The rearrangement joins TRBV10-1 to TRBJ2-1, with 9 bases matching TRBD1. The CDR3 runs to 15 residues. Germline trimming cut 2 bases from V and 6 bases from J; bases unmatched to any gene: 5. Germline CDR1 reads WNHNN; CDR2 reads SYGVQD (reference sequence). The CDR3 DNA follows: TGCGCCAGCAGTGAGGGGACAGGGCGAGTCAATGAGCAGTTCTTC. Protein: CASSEGTGRVNEQFF.

The CDR3 here is CASSRGARSEAFF. Here the CDR3 DNA reads TGTGCCAGCTCCCGCGGGGCACGTTCTGAAGCTTTCTTT. The rearrangement joins TRBV3-1 (or the pseudogene TRBV3-2) to TRBJ1-1; tentatively, D is TRBD1 (5 bases). The germline V and J ends were trimmed by 8 bases and 6 bases, with 16 bases remaining between them. Germline CDR1 is LGHDT and CDR2 is YNNKEL (reference sequence). CDR3 length equals 13 residues.

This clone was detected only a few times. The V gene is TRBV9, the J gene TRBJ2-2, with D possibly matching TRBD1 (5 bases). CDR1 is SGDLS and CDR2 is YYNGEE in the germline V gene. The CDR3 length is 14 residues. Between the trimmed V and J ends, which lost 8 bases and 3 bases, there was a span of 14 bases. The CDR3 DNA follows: TGTGCCAGTCATAGGGGCGAGGACACCGGGGAGCTGTTTTTT. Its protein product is CASHRGEDTGELFF.

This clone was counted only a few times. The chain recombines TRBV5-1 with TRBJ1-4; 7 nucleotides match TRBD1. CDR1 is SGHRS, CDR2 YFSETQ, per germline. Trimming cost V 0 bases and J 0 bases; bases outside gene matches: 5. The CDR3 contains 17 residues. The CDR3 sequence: CASSLVPQGSTNEKLFF. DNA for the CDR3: TGCGCCAGCAGCTTGGTTCCACAGGGGTCAACTAATGAAAAACTGTTTTTT.

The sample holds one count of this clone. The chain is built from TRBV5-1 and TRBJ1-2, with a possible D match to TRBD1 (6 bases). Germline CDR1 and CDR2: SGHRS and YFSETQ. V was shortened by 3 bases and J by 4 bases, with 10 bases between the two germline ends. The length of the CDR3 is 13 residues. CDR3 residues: CASSSDSLYGYTF. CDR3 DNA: TGCGCCAGCAGCTCGGACAGTCTCTATGGCTACACCTTC. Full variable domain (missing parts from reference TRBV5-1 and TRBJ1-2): KAGVTQTPRYLIKTRGQQVTLSCSPISGHRSVSWYQQTPGQGLQFLFEYFSETQRNKGNFPGRFSGRQFSNSRSEMNVSTLELGDSALYLCASSSDSLYGYTFGSGTRLTVV.

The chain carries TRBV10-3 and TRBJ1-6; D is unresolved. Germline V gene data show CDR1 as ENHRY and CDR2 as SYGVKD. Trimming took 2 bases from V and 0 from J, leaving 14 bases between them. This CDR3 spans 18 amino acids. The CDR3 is CAISEGAGVASYNSPLHF. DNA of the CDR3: TGTGCCATCAGTGAGGGCGCGGGAGTAGCCTCCTATAATTCACCCCTCCACTTT.

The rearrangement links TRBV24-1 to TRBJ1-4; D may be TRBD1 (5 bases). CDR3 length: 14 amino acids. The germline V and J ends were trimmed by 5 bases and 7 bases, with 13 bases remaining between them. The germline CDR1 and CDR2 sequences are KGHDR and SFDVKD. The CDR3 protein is CATSGGGLPEKLFF. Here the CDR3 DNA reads TGTGCCACCAGTGGGGGGGGACTTCCTGAAAAACTGTTTTTT.